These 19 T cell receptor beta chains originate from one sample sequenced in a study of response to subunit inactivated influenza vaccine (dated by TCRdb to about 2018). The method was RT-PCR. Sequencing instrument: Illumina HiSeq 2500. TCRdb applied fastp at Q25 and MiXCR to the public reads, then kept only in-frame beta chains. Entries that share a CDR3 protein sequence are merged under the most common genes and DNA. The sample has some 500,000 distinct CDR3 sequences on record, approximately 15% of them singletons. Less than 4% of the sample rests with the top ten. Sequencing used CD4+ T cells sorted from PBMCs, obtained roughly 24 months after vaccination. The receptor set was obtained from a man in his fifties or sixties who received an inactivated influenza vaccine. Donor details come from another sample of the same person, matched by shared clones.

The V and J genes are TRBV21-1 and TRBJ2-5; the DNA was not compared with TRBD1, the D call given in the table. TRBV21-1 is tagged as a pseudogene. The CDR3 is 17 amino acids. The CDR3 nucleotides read TGTGCCAGCAGCAAAGTAGGCCCCTGGCTAGTTTTGGAGACCCAGTACTTC. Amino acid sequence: CASSKVGPWLVLETQYF.

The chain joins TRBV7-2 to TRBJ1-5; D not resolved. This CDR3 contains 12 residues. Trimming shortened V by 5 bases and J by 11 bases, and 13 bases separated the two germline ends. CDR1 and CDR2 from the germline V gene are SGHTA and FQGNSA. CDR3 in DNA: TGTGCCAGCAGCGCTCCCGCAGAAGCCCAGCATTTT. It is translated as CASSAPAEAQHF.

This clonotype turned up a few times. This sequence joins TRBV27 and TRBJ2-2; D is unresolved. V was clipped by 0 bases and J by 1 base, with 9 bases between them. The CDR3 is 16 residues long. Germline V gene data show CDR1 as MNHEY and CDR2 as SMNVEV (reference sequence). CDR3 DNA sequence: TGTGCCAGCAGTTTATCCGCCACAGTGAACACCGGGGAGCTGTTTTTT. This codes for CASSLSATVNTGELFF.

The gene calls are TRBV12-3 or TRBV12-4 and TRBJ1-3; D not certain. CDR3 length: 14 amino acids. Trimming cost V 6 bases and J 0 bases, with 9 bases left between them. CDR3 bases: TGTGCCAGCAGGACAAGTGACTCTGGAAACACCATATATTTT. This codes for CASRTSDSGNTIYF.

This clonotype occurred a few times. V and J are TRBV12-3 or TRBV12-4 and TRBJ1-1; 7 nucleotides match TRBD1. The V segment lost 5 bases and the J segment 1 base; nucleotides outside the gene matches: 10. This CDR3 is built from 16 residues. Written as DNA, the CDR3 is TGTGCCAGCAGTCCCCGACTGACAGGGCGGAACACTGAAGCTTTCTTT. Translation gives CASSPRLTGRNTEAFF.

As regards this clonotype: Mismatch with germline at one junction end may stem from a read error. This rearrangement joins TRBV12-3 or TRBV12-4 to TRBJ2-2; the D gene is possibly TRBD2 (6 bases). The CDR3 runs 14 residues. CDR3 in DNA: TGTGCCCGCAGTTTTACGGGAGTCTCCGGGGAGCTGTTTTTT. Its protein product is CARSFTGVSGELFF.

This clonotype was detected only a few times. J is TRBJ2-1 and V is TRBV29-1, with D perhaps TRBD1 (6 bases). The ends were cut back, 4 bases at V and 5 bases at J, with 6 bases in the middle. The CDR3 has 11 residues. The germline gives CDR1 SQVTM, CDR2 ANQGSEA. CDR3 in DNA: TGCAGCGTTGGGGGGCACAATGAGCAGTTCTTC. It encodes CSVGGHNEQFF.

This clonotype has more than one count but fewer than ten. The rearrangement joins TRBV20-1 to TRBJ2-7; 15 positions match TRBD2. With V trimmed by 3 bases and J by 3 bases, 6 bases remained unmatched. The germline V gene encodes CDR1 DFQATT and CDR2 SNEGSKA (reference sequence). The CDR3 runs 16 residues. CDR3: CSARGTSGRLVYEQYF. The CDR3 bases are TGCAGTGCTAGGGGGACTAGCGGGAGGTTGGTCTACGAGCAGTACTTC.

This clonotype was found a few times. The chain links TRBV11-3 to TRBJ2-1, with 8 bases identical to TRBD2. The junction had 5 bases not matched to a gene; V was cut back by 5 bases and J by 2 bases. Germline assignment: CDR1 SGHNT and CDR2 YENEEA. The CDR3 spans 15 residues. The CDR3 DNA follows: TGTGCCAGCAGCCCACGGACTAGCCCCTACAATGAGCAGTTCTTC. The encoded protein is CASSPRTSPYNEQFF. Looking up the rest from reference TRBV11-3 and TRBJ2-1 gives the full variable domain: EAGVVQSPRYKIIEKKQPVAFWCNPISGHNTLYWYLQNLGQGPELLIRYENEEAVDDSQLPKDRFSAERLKGVDSTLKIQPAELGDSAVYLCASSPRTSPYNEQFFGPGTRLTVL.

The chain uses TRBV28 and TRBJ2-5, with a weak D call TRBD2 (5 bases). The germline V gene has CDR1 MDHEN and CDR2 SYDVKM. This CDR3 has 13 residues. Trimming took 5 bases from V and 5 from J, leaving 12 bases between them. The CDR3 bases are TGTGCCAGCAGTCGTGCGGGCCACGAGACCCAGTACTTC. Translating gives CASSRAGHETQYF.

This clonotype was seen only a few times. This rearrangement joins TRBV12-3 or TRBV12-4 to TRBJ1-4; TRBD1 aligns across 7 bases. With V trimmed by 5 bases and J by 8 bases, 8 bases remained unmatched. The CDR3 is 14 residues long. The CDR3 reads CASSRQGGGEKLFF. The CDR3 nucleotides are TGTGCCAGCAGTCGACAGGGAGGCGGGGAAAAACTGTTTTTT.

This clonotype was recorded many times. CDR3 DNA: TGCGCCAGCAGCGGTAGCGGGACGGGCACAGATACGCAGTATTTT. Translated, it gives CASSGSGTGTDTQYF. This chain links TRBV5-1 with TRBJ2-3, with TRBD2 identical over 8 bases. Germline CDR1 reads SGHRS; CDR2 reads YFSETQ. V lost 4 bases to trimming and J lost 1 base; unmatched junction nucleotides: 5. This CDR3 is built from 15 residues. The variable domain in full, with the rest retrieved from reference TRBV5-1 and TRBJ2-3, is KAGVTQTPRYLIKTRGQQVTLSCSPISGHRSVSWYQQTPGQGLQFLFEYFSETQRNKGNFPGRFSGRQFSNSRSEMNVSTLELGDSALYLCASSGSGTGTDTQYFGPGTRLTVL.

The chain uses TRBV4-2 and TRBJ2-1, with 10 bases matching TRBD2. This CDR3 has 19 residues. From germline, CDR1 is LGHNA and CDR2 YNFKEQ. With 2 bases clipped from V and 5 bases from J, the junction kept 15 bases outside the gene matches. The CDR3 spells CASSQKWIVGLAGDNEQFF. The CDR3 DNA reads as TGTGCCAGCAGCCAAAAATGGATCGTGGGGCTAGCGGGGGACAATGAGCAGTTCTTC.

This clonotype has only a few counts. CDR3 loop: CASSTATRTYNEQFF. DNA of the CDR3: TGTGCCAGCAGCACCGCAACTCGTACCTACAATGAGCAGTTCTTC. The rearrangement links TRBV11-2 to TRBJ2-1; D unclear. From germline, CDR1 is SGHAT and CDR2 FQNNGV. V lost 5 bases, J lost 2 bases, and 13 bases lay in between. The CDR3 runs to 15 residues.

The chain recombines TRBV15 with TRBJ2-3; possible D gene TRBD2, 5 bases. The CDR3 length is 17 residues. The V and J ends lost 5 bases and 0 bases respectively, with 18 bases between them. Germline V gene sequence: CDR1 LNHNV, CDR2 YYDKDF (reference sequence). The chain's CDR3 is CATSAREGQLSTDTQYF. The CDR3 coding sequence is TGTGCCACCAGCGCAAGAGAGGGCCAGCTTAGCACAGATACGCAGTATTTT.

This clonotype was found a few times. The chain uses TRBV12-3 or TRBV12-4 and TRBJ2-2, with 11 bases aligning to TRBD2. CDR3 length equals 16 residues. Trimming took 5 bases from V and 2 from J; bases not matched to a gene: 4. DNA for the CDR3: TGTGCCAGCAGTGCGCGACTAGCGGGAAACACCGGGGAGCTGTTTTTT. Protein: CASSARLAGNTGELFF.

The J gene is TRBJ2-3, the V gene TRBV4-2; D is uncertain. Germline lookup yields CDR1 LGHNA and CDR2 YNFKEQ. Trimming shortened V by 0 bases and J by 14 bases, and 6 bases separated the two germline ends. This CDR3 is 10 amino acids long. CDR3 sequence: CASSQDSLYF. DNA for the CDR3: TGTGCCAGCAGCCAAGATTCGCTGTATTTT.

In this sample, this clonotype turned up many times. The CDR3 DNA reads as TGTGCCAGTACCGAGGGGGTGTGGGAGTACAATGAGCAGTTCTTC. Protein sequence: CASTEGVWEYNEQFF. The chain uses TRBV19 and TRBJ2-1; tentative D call: TRBD1 (6 bases). V shed 7 bases and J shed 4 bases, with 17 bases lying between them. CDR1 is LNHDA, CDR2 SQIVND, per germline (reference sequence). The CDR3 loop spans 15 amino acids.

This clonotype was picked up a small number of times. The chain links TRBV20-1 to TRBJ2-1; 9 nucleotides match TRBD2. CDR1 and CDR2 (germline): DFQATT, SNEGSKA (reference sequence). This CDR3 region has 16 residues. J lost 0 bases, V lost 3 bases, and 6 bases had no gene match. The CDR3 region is CSARVAGASSYNEQFF. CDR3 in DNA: TGCAGTGCTAGGGTAGCGGGAGCGAGCTCCTACAATGAGCAGTTCTTC.